This T cell receptor (beta chain) was sequenced in a study of cytomegalovirus exposure and HLA in healthy donors. J lost 3 bases, V lost 4 bases, and 6 bases had no gene match. The CDR3 runs 16 residues. The germline gives CDR1 MDHEN, CDR2 SYDVKM. A multiplex PCR was run with 60 Vbeta primers and 13 Jbeta primers. Using immunoSEQ multiplex PCR, the repertoire was profiled, and TCRdb retains in-frame clones only, with some absent. The sample has approximately 90,000 clones, roughly four fifths seen once. Only one count was recorded for this clone. Antigen unknown. General study results and limits: In most subjects, TCR beta sequences reportedly gave accurate predictions of HLA-A and HLA-B alleles. Cytomegalovirus association was listed for about 160 TCR beta chains.

Material for sequencing was PBMCs. This receptor was identified in a young man in good health and CMV-seronegative. The chain has TRBV28 and TRBJ2-7; TRBD2 aligns across 13 bases. This CDR3 reads CASSWTSGRRLYEQYF. The CDR3 coding sequence is TGTGCCAGCAGTTGGACTAGCGGGAGAAGGCTCTACGAGCAGTACTTC. Drawing the rest from reference TRBV28 and TRBJ2-7, the complete variable domain is DVKVTQSSRYLVKRTGEKVFLECVQDMDHENMFWYRQDPGLGLRLIYFSYDVKMKEKGDIPEGYSVSREKKERFSLILESASTNQTSMYLCASSWTSGRRLYEQYFGPGTRLTVT.